This is a list of T cell receptor beta chains from one sample in a study of blood T cells in healthy people across ages. One entry per CDR3 protein, called by TCRdb with MiXCR from the 5' RACE reads. The data contain around 500,000 distinct CDR3 sequences, about 45% of them singletons. Sequenced sample: blood. Source of these receptors: a man at least 80 years old in good health. Each CDR3 is given with its conserved first and last residue. A D gene is named only where the DNA matches it firmly. Some rows mark clone size as missing; the rest say once, few, many or name a class of expanded clone.

>TRBV9|TRBJ2-1|TRBD1|NA
CASSVTGAQEIQFF
TGTGCCAGCAGCGTGACAGGGGCTCAAGAGATCCAGTTCTTC
>TRBV6-2/TRBV6-3|TRBJ2-4|TRBD2|NA
CASSPSGGRQNIQYF
TGTGCCAGCAGTCCCTCAGGCGGGAGGCAAAACATTCAGTACTTC
>TRBV27|TRBJ2-5|NA|NA
CASSSYSRGTQYF
TGTGCCAGCAGCTCGTACTCCCGTGGGACCCAGTACTTC
>TRBV29-1|TRBJ1-4|NA|NA
CSVYYRNNEKLFF
TGCAGCGTTTATTACAGGAATAATGAAAAACTGTTTTTT
>TRBV5-1|TRBJ2-3|NA|NA
CASSLVGPGTDTQYF
TGCGCCAGCAGCTTGGTGGGCCCCGGCACAGATACGCAGTATTTT
>TRBV29-1|TRBJ2-7|NA|few
CSVLQGSHEQYF
TGCAGCGTTCTACAGGGTAGCCACGAGCAGTACTTC
>TRBV4-1|TRBJ2-1|TRBD2|NA
CASSLLRGTPLSNEQFF
TGCGCCAGCAGCCTCCTGCGGGGGACCCCCCTGTCAAATGAGCAGTTCTTC
>TRBV20-1|TRBJ1-1|NA|few
CSARPGVNTEAFF
TGCAGTGCTAGGCCAGGGGTGAACACTGAAGCTTTCTTT
>TRBV4-3|TRBJ2-1|TRBD2|NA
CASSVRGGSYNEQFF
TGCGCCAGCAGCGTGCGGGGGGGCTCCTACAATGAGCAGTTCTTC
>TRBV4-3|TRBJ2-7|TRBD2|NA
CASSRGRDPYYEQYF
TGCGCCAGCAGCCGTGGGAGGGATCCATACTACGAGCAGTACTTC
>TRBV27|TRBJ2-7|NA|NA
CASTPSGYNEQYF
TGTGCCAGCACCCCCTCGGGTTACAATGAGCAGTACTTC
>TRBV25-1|TRBJ2-3|NA|NA
CASSEGLSTDTQYF
TGTGCCAGCAGTGAAGGCCTTAGCACAGATACGCAGTATTTT
>TRBV9|TRBJ2-1|NA|NA
CASSAEAVSSYNEQFF
TGTGCCAGCAGCGCAGAAGCGGTGAGCTCCTACAATGAGCAGTTCTTC
>TRBV29-1|TRBJ1-2|TRBD1|NA
CSVVQGVKYGCTF
TGCAGCGTTGTCCAGGGGGTTAAGTATGGCTGCACCTTC
>TRBV20-1|TRBJ2-1|TRBD1|NA
CSARLLSGTGPYNEQFF
TGCAGTGCTCGACTCCTCTCGGGGACAGGGCCTTACAATGAGCAGTTCTTC